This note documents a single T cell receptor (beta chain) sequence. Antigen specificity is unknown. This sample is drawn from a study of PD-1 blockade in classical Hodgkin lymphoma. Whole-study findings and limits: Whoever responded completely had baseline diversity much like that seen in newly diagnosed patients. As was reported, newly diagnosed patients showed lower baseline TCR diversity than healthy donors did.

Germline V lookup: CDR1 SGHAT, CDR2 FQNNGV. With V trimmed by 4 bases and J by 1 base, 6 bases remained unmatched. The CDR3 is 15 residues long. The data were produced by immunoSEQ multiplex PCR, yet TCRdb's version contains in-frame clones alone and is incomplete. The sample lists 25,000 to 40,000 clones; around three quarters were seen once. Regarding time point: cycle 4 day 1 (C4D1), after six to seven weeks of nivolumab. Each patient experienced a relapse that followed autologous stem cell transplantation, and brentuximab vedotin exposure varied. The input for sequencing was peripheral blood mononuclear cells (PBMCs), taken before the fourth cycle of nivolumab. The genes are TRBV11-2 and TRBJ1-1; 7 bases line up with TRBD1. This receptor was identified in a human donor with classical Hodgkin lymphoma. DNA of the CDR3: TGTGCCAGCAGCTCGACAGGGCCTCGGAACACTGAAGCTTTCTTT. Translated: CASSSTGPRNTEAFF.